The 11 T cell receptor beta chains presented below share a single source sample, sequenced in a study of CD8+ T cells in alopecia areata (dated 2018 in TCRdb). The treatment or condition label on this specimen signifies: oral pan-JAK inhibitor, 5-10 mg twice daily. Libraries were constructed by the immunoSEQ multiplex PCR assay. RNA was extracted from all samples and reverse transcribed into cDNA, which served as template for TCR sequencing. TCRdb holds this immuneACCESS table with in-frame rearrangements only. Some clones are missing; in checked studies, unresolved V genes explain under half, and the rest has no known cause. A total of tens of thousands of clones appear in this sample, more than 65% of them only once. The ten largest make up 15% to 20% of the sample. Sequences were derived from CD8+ T cells sorted from blood, sampled at week 44, from a patient treated with tofacitinib. The receptors were sampled from a human donor with alopecia areata.

This clone came up a few times. The chain carries TRBV27 and TRBJ2-7; TRBD1 matches at 8 bases. Trimming cost V 8 bases and J 6 bases; bases outside gene matches: 3. The V gene's germline CDR1 is MNHEY and CDR2 SMNVEV (reference sequence). This CDR3 contains 11 residues. This CDR3 reads CASSTGGEQYF. The CDR3 DNA sequence: TGTGCCAGCTCTACAGGGGGCGAGCAGTACTTC.

The chain uses TRBV7-8 and TRBJ2-2, with D unresolved. The CDR3 consists of 14 residues. V was shortened by 7 bases and J by 4 bases, with 13 bases between the two germline ends. The germline gives CDR1 SGHVS, CDR2 FQNEAQ. This CDR3 reads CASIRQDSTGELFF. The CDR3 bases are TGTGCCAGCATTAGGCAGGATAGCACCGGGGAGCTGTTTTTT.

V and J are TRBV5-6 and TRBJ2-7, with D tentatively TRBD1 (6 bases). V shed 3 bases and J shed 3 bases, with 13 bases lying between them. Germline assignment: CDR1 SGHDT and CDR2 YYEEEE. The CDR3 has 14 amino acids. DNA of the CDR3: TGTGCCAGCAGCTCCTCCCGGGACAACTACGAGCAGTACTTC. Encoded protein: CASSSSRDNYEQYF.

J is TRBJ2-7 and V is TRBV6-1; 10 bases line up with TRBD2. Germline V gene sequence: CDR1 MNHNS, CDR2 SASEGT. Trimming cost V 5 bases and J 1 base; bases outside gene matches: 5. This CDR3 has 15 amino acids. This chain's CDR3 is CASSSSGGPSYEQYF. The CDR3 region has the DNA TGTGCCAGCAGTTCTAGCGGGGGTCCATCCTACGAGCAGTACTTC.

This chain uses TRBV6-6 with TRBJ1-5; D is ambiguous. Germline V gene sequence: CDR1 MNHNY, CDR2 SVGAGI (reference sequence). The CDR3 contains 16 residues. V lost 2 bases and J lost 5, with 16 bases in between. The CDR3 loop reads CASSYLASLKDQPQHF. CDR3 DNA sequence: TGTGCCAGCAGTTACCTGGCCTCCTTAAAAGATCAGCCCCAGCATTTT.

This clone occurred a few times. This chain uses TRBV30 with TRBJ2-2; D is possibly TRBD2 (6 bases). Germline values: CDR1 GTSNPN, CDR2 SVGIG (reference sequence). The CDR3 has 13 amino acids. Trimming cost V 3 bases and J 6 bases, with 11 bases left between them. CDR3 DNA: TGTGCCTGGAGCACGACTAGTTCCGGGGAGCTGTTTTTT. This encodes CAWSTTSSGELFF.

V gene TRBV30 combines with J gene TRBJ1-1; 9 bases agree with TRBD1. V was clipped by 3 bases and J by 8 bases; unmatched bases: 10. This CDR3 is built from 14 residues. The germline CDR1 and CDR2 sequences are GTSNPN and SVGIG (reference sequence). The CDR3, as DNA: TGTGCCTGGAGCCCCGGGACAGGGACTGGGGAAGCTTTCTTT. As protein: CAWSPGTGTGEAFF.

For this clone: The junction does not match germline at one end; this may be a read error. V gene TRBV7-9 combines with J gene TRBJ2-7, with 7 bases that match TRBD2. The V gene's germline CDR1 is SEHNR and CDR2 FQNEAQ (reference sequence). This CDR3 comprises 12 residues. This CDR3 is CASSLAVYEQYF. For the CDR3, the DNA is TGTGCCAGCAGCCTAGCGGTGTACGAGCAGTACTTC.

This chain uses TRBV9 with TRBJ1-1; D is unclear. The V gene lost 7 bases and the J gene lost 0 bases, with 13 bases spanning the gap. The CDR3 extends over 14 amino acids. In germline, CDR1 is SGDLS, CDR2 YYNGEE. The CDR3 here is CASGAAVLNTEAFF. Here the CDR3 DNA reads TGTGCCAGCGGAGCGGCGGTATTGAACACTGAAGCTTTCTTT. The full variable domain, its missing parts supplied by reference TRBV9 and TRBJ1-1, is DSGVTQTPKHLITATGQRVTLRCSPRSGDLSVYWYQQSLDQGLQFLIQYYNGEERAKGNILERFSAQQFPDLHSELNLSSLELGDSALYFCASGAAVLNTEAFFGQGTRLTVV.

The gene calls are TRBV4-3 and TRBJ1-1, with D tentatively TRBD1 (5 bases). Germline CDR1 and CDR2: LGHNA and YSLEER. V lost 0 bases, J lost 0 bases, and 14 bases lay in between. CDR3 length: 17 residues. The CDR3 reads CASSQDSLGAVNTEAFF. The CDR3 DNA reads as TGCGCCAGCAGCCAAGACTCCCTAGGGGCCGTGAACACTGAAGCTTTCTTT.

This clone was seen only once. The V and J genes are TRBV15 and TRBJ2-2, with 8 nucleotides matching TRBD1. Germline V lookup: CDR1 LNHNV, CDR2 YYDKDF (reference sequence). There are 13 residues in the CDR3. J was trimmed by 4 bases and V by 11 bases; bases with no gene match: 6. CDR3 residues: CASGQGGTGELFF. For the CDR3, the DNA is TGTGCCTCTGGACAGGGAGGCACCGGGGAGCTGTTTTTT. The complete variable domain, with remaining parts taken from reference TRBV15 and TRBJ2-2, reads DAMVIQNPRYQVTQFGKPVTLSCSQTLNHNVMYWYQQKSSQAPKLLFHYYDKDFNNEADTPDNFQSRRPNTSFCFLDIRSPGLGDTAMYLCASGQGGTGELFFGEGSRLTVL.